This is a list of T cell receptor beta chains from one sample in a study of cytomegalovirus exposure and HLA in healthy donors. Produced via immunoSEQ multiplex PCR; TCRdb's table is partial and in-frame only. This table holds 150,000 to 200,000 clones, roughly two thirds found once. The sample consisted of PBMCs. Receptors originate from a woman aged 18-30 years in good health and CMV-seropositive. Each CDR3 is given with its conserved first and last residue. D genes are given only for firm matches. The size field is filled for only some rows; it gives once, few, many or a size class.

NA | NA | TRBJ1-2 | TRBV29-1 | CSVEGGYGYTF | TGCAGCGTTGAGGGCGGGTATGGCTACACCTTC
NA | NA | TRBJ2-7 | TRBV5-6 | CASSLETSYEQYF | TGTGCCAGCAGCTTGGAGACTTCCTACGAGCAGTACTTC
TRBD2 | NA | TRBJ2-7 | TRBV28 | CASSPAHYSGRARYEQYF | TGTGCCAGCAGTCCCGCACATTATAGCGGGAGGGCTAGGTACGAGCAGTACTTC
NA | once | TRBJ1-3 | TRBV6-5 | CASSYSRPSGNTIYF | TGTGCCAGCAGTTACTCGAGGCCTTCTGGAAACACCATATATTTT
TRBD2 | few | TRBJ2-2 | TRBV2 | CASGAGGPWAGELFF | TGTGCCAGCGGAGCGGGAGGGCCCTGGGCCGGGGAGCTGTTTTTT
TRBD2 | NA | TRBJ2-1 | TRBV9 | CASSTTSGSSYNEQFF | TGTGCCAGCAGCACCACTAGCGGTAGCTCCTACAATGAGCAGTTCTTC
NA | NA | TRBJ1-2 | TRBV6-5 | CASSTLYGYTF | TGTGCCAGCAGCACATTGTATGGCTACACCTTC
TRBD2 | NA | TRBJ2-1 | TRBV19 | CASSIGRAGVVSGYNEQFF | TGTGCCAGTAGTATTGGTAGAGCGGGAGTGGTTTCGGGCTACAATGAGCAGTTCTTC
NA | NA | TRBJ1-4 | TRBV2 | CASVRDSNEKLFF | TGTGCCAGCGTCCGAGACAGTAATGAAAAACTGTTTTTT
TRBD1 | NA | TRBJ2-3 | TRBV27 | CASSDRGATDTQYF | TGTGCCAGCTCGGACAGGGGTGCCACAGATACGCAGTATTTT